These 10 T cell receptor beta chains share one sample of origin, sequenced in a study of Tregs in tolerant kidney transplant recipients. Repertoires were generated with immunoSEQ multiplex PCR, while TCRdb's copy carries only in-frame clones and drops some. The repertoire has just over 30,000 clones, about four fifths of them found once; the top ten carry around 2%. These receptors have no identified antigens. Material: Tregs from blood cultured with allogeneic cells. Every receptor here comes from a human donor in good health.

This clone was counted a few times. The V call is TRBV18, the J call TRBJ1-2; 8 bases fit TRBD1. The CDR3 length is 13 residues. The V gene end was trimmed by 3 bases and the J gene end by 6 bases; junction bases not matched to a gene: 3. CDR1 and CDR2 from the germline V gene are KGHSH and LQKENI. The CDR3 bases are TGTGCCAGCTCACCCGACAGGGGAGATGGCTACACCTTC. This sequence encodes CASSPDRGDGYTF.

The V gene is TRBV7-9, the J gene TRBJ1-1; tentative D call: TRBD1 (6 bases). In germline, CDR1 is SEHNR, CDR2 FQNEAQ (reference sequence). The V and J ends lost 1 base and 3 bases respectively, with 21 bases between them. The CDR3 has 18 residues. CDR3 loop: CASSLVIGAPHRDTEAFF. The CDR3 DNA is TGTGCCAGCAGCTTAGTCATTGGGGCTCCTCACAGGGACACTGAAGCTTTCTTT.

The chain carries TRBV7-6 and TRBJ2-1; 7 bases map to TRBD2. The trim removed 5 bases at V and 4 bases at J, leaving 14 bases unmatched. Germline assignment: CDR1 SGHVS and CDR2 FNYEAQ. The CDR3 extends over 17 amino acids. The CDR3 is CASSPWAPLALYNEQFF. The CDR3 DNA reads TGTGCCAGCAGCCCATGGGCCCCACTAGCGCTTTACAATGAGCAGTTCTTC.

The V gene is TRBV29-1, the J gene TRBJ1-6, with D possibly TRBD1 on 6 matching bases. Germline V lookup: CDR1 SQVTM, CDR2 ANQGSEA. The CDR3 spans 13 residues. The V and J ends lost 6 bases and 6 bases respectively, with 12 bases between them. The CDR3 here is CSVRTALNSPLHF. The CDR3 nucleotides are TGCAGCGTAAGGACAGCGCTTAATTCACCCCTCCACTTT.

This clone showed up just a few times. The chain recombines TRBV9 with TRBJ1-1; TRBD1 might be the D (5 bases). The CDR3 spans 12 residues. From germline, CDR1 is SGDLS and CDR2 YYNGEE. The germline V and J ends were trimmed by 4 bases and 11 bases, with 15 bases remaining between them. The DNA of the CDR3 is TGTGCCAGCAGCCCTGGACCCACAGGCGCTTTCTTT. Translation gives CASSPGPTGAFF.

This clone has only one observation. The rearrangement joins TRBV29-1 to TRBJ1-2; D is unclear. CDR1 SQVTM and CDR2 ANQGSEA come from the germline V gene. The CDR3 consists of 11 residues. V dropped 4 bases and J dropped 7 bases, with 10 bases sitting between them. The CDR3 protein is CSVAGVRGYTF. DNA of the CDR3: TGCAGCGTTGCCGGGGTACGTGGCTACACCTTC. Supplemented by reference TRBV29-1 and TRBJ1-2, the full variable domain reads SAVISQKPSRDICQRGTSLTIQCQVDSQVTMMFWYRQQPGQSLTLIATANQGSEATYESGFVIDKFPISRPNLTFSTLTVSNMSPEDSSIYLCSVAGVRGYTFGSGTRLTVV.

By its share, this clone is medium-sized (0.01 to 0.1%). The CDR3 bases are TGTGCCAGCAGTGCTGGCGGGGGCACTGAAGCTTTCTTT. It codes for CASSAGGGTEAFF. The chain recombines TRBV2 with TRBJ1-1, with a tentative D call TRBD1 (5 bases). The CDR3 consists of 13 residues. V lost 4 bases and J 4 bases, leaving 10 bases between the germline ends. The germline V gene has CDR1 SNHLY and CDR2 FYNNEI.

This sequence joins TRBV30 and TRBJ2-7; D is possibly TRBD2 (6 bases). Germline values: CDR1 GTSNPN, CDR2 SVGIG (reference sequence). Trimming shortened V by 0 bases and J by 2 bases, and 17 bases separated the two germline ends. The CDR3 covers 16 residues. CDR3 protein: CAWSVPVAGRTYEQYF. The DNA for the CDR3 is TGTGCCTGGAGTGTACCTGTTGCGGGACGAACCTACGAGCAGTACTTC.

The chain recombines TRBV19 with TRBJ1-4; TRBD1 aligns across 7 bases. J gave up 0 bases and V 8 bases, and 12 bases lay outside the gene matches. The CDR3 runs 17 residues. Per the germline V gene, CDR1 is LNHDA and CDR2 is SQIVND (reference sequence). CDR3 nucleotide sequence: TGTGCCAGTTACCCCCGGACAGGAATTGCAACTAATGAAAAACTGTTTTTT. It yields the protein CASYPRTGIATNEKLFF.

The genes are TRBV7-2 and TRBJ2-5; a weak D match, TRBD2 (5 bases). Germline V lookup: CDR1 SGHTA, CDR2 FQGNSA. The CDR3 spans 16 residues. V was trimmed by 3 bases and J by 5 bases, leaving 19 bases between them. CDR3 in DNA: TGTGCCAGCAGCTTTTCCTCCGGGAAGTTGGTGGAGACCCAGTACTTC. Amino acids: CASSFSSGKLVETQYF.